These 21 T cell receptor beta chains originate from one sample sequenced in a study of cytomegalovirus exposure and HLA in healthy donors. PCR employed 60 Vbeta and 13 Jbeta primers. Method: immunoSEQ multiplex PCR; TCRdb's copy keeps in-frame clones and lacks some. The data contain about 160,000 clones, approximately 80% of them singletons. The sample consisted of PBMCs. The receptors derive from a male donor in good health and CMV-seropositive.

A remark on this clone: The junction departs from germline at one end; a sequencing error may be responsible. The chain is built from TRBV7-9 and TRBJ1-1; perhaps TRBD1 as D (5 bases). Germline V gene lookup returns CDR1 SEHNR and CDR2 FQNEAQ (reference sequence). This CDR3 spans 12 amino acids. CDR3 sequence (DNA): TGTTCCAGCAGTAGGGGTAACACTGAAGCTTTCTTT. Residues: CSSSRGNTEAFF. Using reference TRBV7-9 and TRBJ1-1 for the parts outside the CDR3, the full variable domain is DTGVSQNPRHKITKRGQNVTFRCDPISEHNRLYWYRQTLGQGPEFLTYFQNEAQLEKSRLLSDRFSAERPKGSFSTLEIQRTEQGDSAMYLCSSSRGNTEAFFGQGTRLTVV.

The V and J genes are TRBV28 and TRBJ1-3; D perhaps matches TRBD1 (6 bases). CDR3 size: 16 residues. V was trimmed by 2 bases and J by 5 bases, leaving 16 bases between them. CDR1 is MDHEN and CDR2 is SYDVKM in the germline V gene. The CDR3 DNA sequence: TGTGCCAGCAGTTTAGAGCCGGGGGGCTACAGAAACACCATATATTTT. The encoded protein is CASSLEPGGYRNTIYF.

The chain recombines TRBV6-1 with TRBJ2-3; the match to TRBD1 covers 10 bases. This CDR3 has 16 amino acids. Looked up from germline, CDR1 is MNHNS and CDR2 is SASEGT. The junction had 9 bases not matched to a gene; V was cut back by 4 bases and J by 5 bases. This CDR3 reads CASSALPGQGIDTQYF. CDR3 DNA: TGTGCCAGCAGTGCTCTCCCGGGACAGGGGATAGATACGCAGTATTTT.

V is TRBV5-6 and J is TRBJ1-1; D is undetermined. The germline V gene has CDR1 SGHDT and CDR2 YYEEEE. The CDR3 loop spans 13 amino acids. V was trimmed by 1 base and J by 0 bases, leaving 4 bases between them. The DNA for the CDR3 is TGTGCCAGCAGCTTGCTCCTGAACACTGAAGCTTTCTTT. This gives the protein CASSLLLNTEAFF. The full variable domain, with the rest looked up from reference TRBV5-6 and TRBJ1-1, is DAGVTQSPTHLIKTRGQQVTLRCSPKSGHDTVSWYQQALGQGPQFIFQYYEEEERQRGNFPDRFSGHQFPNYSSELNVNALLLGDSALYLCASSLLLNTEAFFGQGTRLTVV.

The chain couples TRBV6-6 to TRBJ2-7; tentatively, D is TRBD2 (5 bases). V was shortened by 2 bases and J by 2 bases, with 16 bases between the two germline ends. Per germline, CDR1 MNHNY and CDR2 SVGAGI (reference sequence). The CDR3 length is 16 residues. CDR3 sequence: CASSYPRGRGPYEQYF. The DNA of the CDR3 is TGTGCCAGCAGTTACCCCCGCGGGCGAGGTCCCTACGAGCAGTACTTC.

This clone came up a few times. CDR3: CASSQELAGSPSSYEQYF. The CDR3 nucleotides are TGCGCCAGCAGCCAAGAATTAGCGGGGTCTCCTAGCTCCTACGAGCAGTACTTC. The chain links TRBV4-1 to TRBJ2-7; 8 bases line up with TRBD2. Germline CDR1 and CDR2: MGHRA and YSYEKL. V lost 0 bases to trimming and J lost 0 bases; unmatched junction nucleotides: 10. The CDR3 is made up of 18 amino acids.

The CDR3 DNA follows: TGTGCCAGCAGTTCAGGGGAGCCCCAGCATTTT. As protein: CASSSGEPQHF. The chain is built from TRBV6-6 and TRBJ1-5, with D perhaps TRBD1 (6 bases). The CDR3 covers 11 residues. V lost 4 bases and J 8 bases, leaving 6 bases between the germline ends. CDR1 is MNHNY, CDR2 SVGAGI, per germline (reference sequence).

The chain uses TRBV5-1 and TRBJ2-2; 12 nucleotides match TRBD2. The CDR3 has 17 residues. CDR1 and CDR2 (germline): SGHRS, YFSETQ. V gave up 6 bases and J gave up 4 bases; unmatched junction bases: 10. In nucleotides, the CDR3 is TGCGCCAGCACTCCCAAGACTAGCGGGAGTTTCACCGGGGAGCTGTTTTTT. Translated: CASTPKTSGSFTGELFF.

J is TRBJ1-1 and V is TRBV28; D not certain. Trimming removed 7 bases at V and 2 bases at J, with 14 bases between. CDR1 and CDR2 (germline): MDHEN, SYDVKM. The CDR3 runs 14 residues. The CDR3 protein is CASTSRVANTEAFF. In nucleotides, the CDR3 is TGTGCCAGCACCTCCCGAGTTGCTAACACTGAAGCTTTCTTT.

A note on this clone: A junction end diverges from the germline sequence, so it may reflect a read error. This chain uses TRBV7-9 with TRBJ1-1; 7 positions agree with TRBD1. The CDR3 sequence is 11 residues long. Germline CDR1 and CDR2: SEHNR and FQNEAQ (reference sequence). CDR3 sequence reads: CSSSLQGEAFF. The CDR3 DNA is TGTTCCAGCAGCTTACAGGGGGAAGCTTTCTTT.

The chain has TRBV7-9 and TRBJ2-1; no clear D gene. The CDR3 covers 12 residues. V was cut by 7 bases and J by 5 bases, with 9 bases left in between. The germline V gene has CDR1 SEHNR and CDR2 FQNEAQ (reference sequence). CDR3 nucleotides: TGTGCCAGCACCCTCCCGGACAATGAGCAGTTCTTC. It is translated as CASTLPDNEQFF.

CDR3 coding DNA: TGTGCCATCAGTTCCGACAGCAACAATCAGCCCCAGCATTTT. Protein: CAISSDSNNQPQHF. The chain couples TRBV10-3 to TRBJ1-5; D possibly corresponds to TRBD1 (5 bases). The CDR3 consists of 14 residues. The germline V gene encodes CDR1 ENHRY and CDR2 SYGVKD. V was trimmed by 5 bases and J by 3 bases, leaving 11 bases between them.

This clone has a handful of counts. The J gene is TRBJ2-7, the V gene TRBV18, with D possibly being TRBD1 (6 bases). V was trimmed by 5 bases and J by 2 bases, leaving 13 bases between them. Germline lookup yields CDR1 KGHSH and CDR2 LQKENI. The CDR3 contains 14 residues. The CDR3 DNA follows: TGTGCCAGCTCATCCGGGACACTCACCTACGAGCAGTACTTC. As protein: CASSSGTLTYEQYF.

The chain links TRBV27 to TRBJ1-2; TRBD1 is a possible D gene (6 bases). The CDR3 totals 15 residues. Germline V gives CDR1 MNHEY, CDR2 SMNVEV (reference sequence). V dropped 5 bases and J dropped 4 bases, with 17 bases sitting between them. The DNA of the CDR3 is TGTGCCAGCAGTACAACAGGGTTGTCGGGCTATGGCTACACCTTC. This codes for CASSTTGLSGYGYTF.

V and J are TRBV11-2 and TRBJ2-7; 9 nucleotides align to TRBD2. The CDR3 runs 14 residues. From germline, CDR1 is SGHAT and CDR2 FQNNGV. V shed 0 bases and J 5 bases; nucleotides not matched to a gene: 2. The CDR3 region has the DNA TGTGCCAGCAGCTTAGAGCGGGGGGGGCACGAGCAGTACTTC. Amino acids: CASSLERGGHEQYF.

This clone has just a few counts. The DNA of the CDR3 is TGTGCCAGCAGCTTGGGCGGGGGAGGTGGAAACACCATATATTTT. Protein sequence: CASSLGGGGGNTIYF. The chain is built from TRBV5-4 and TRBJ1-3, with D perhaps matching TRBD1 (5 bases). The CDR3 loop spans 15 amino acids. Germline V gene data show CDR1 as SGHNT and CDR2 as YYREEE (reference sequence). The V end lost 0 bases, the J end lost 3 bases, and 10 bases lay between the germline ends.

The gene calls are TRBV27 and TRBJ2-1; 9 bases line up with TRBD2. CDR3 length: 12 amino acids. J gave up 7 bases and V 5 bases, and 0 bases lay outside the gene matches. CDR1 is MNHEY, CDR2 SMNVEV, per germline (reference sequence). The CDR3 DNA reads as TGTGCCAGCAGTCTAGCGGGGAATGAGCAGTTCTTC. Its translation: CASSLAGNEQFF.

This chain connects TRBV28 to TRBJ2-3; 9 positions agree with TRBD1. Germline lookup yields CDR1 MDHEN and CDR2 SYDVKM. V lost 5 bases and J lost 3; bases outside the gene matches: 9. The CDR3 runs 16 residues. For the CDR3, the DNA is TGTGCCAGCAGTAAAGGACAGGGGAGGAGGACAGATACGCAGTATTTT. It codes for CASSKGQGRRTDTQYF.

The chain recombines TRBV4-1 with TRBJ2-3; 9 positions match TRBD2. Trimming cost V 0 bases and J 2 bases; bases outside gene matches: 6. The length of the CDR3 is 17 residues. Germline values: CDR1 MGHRA, CDR2 YSYEKL. The CDR3 bases are TGCGCCAGCAGCCAAGATTTGACTAGCGGCTTCACAGATACGCAGTATTTT. It codes for CASSQDLTSGFTDTQYF.

This clone has a handful of counts. Other DNA sequences in this specimen translate into the identical CDR3. The chain has TRBV27 and TRBJ1-2; weak D call: TRBD1 (6 bases). Germline CDR1 and CDR2: MNHEY and SMNVEV (reference sequence). CDR3 size: 13 residues. The ends were cut back, 5 bases at V and 1 base at J, with 8 bases in the middle. The DNA of the CDR3 is TGTGCCAGCAGTCTACAGGGTAACTATGGCTACACCTTC. Its translation: CASSLQGNYGYTF.

The rearrangement uses TRBV6-5 and TRBJ2-4, with TRBD2 identical over 8 bases. The germline V gene has CDR1 MNHEY and CDR2 SVGAGI. The CDR3 runs 14 residues. Losses at the gene ends were 8 bases for V and 7 bases for J; bases not matched to a gene: 10. The CDR3: CASREPGLGNIQYF. The DNA for the CDR3 is TGTGCCAGCCGAGAACCGGGACTAGGGAACATTCAGTACTTC.